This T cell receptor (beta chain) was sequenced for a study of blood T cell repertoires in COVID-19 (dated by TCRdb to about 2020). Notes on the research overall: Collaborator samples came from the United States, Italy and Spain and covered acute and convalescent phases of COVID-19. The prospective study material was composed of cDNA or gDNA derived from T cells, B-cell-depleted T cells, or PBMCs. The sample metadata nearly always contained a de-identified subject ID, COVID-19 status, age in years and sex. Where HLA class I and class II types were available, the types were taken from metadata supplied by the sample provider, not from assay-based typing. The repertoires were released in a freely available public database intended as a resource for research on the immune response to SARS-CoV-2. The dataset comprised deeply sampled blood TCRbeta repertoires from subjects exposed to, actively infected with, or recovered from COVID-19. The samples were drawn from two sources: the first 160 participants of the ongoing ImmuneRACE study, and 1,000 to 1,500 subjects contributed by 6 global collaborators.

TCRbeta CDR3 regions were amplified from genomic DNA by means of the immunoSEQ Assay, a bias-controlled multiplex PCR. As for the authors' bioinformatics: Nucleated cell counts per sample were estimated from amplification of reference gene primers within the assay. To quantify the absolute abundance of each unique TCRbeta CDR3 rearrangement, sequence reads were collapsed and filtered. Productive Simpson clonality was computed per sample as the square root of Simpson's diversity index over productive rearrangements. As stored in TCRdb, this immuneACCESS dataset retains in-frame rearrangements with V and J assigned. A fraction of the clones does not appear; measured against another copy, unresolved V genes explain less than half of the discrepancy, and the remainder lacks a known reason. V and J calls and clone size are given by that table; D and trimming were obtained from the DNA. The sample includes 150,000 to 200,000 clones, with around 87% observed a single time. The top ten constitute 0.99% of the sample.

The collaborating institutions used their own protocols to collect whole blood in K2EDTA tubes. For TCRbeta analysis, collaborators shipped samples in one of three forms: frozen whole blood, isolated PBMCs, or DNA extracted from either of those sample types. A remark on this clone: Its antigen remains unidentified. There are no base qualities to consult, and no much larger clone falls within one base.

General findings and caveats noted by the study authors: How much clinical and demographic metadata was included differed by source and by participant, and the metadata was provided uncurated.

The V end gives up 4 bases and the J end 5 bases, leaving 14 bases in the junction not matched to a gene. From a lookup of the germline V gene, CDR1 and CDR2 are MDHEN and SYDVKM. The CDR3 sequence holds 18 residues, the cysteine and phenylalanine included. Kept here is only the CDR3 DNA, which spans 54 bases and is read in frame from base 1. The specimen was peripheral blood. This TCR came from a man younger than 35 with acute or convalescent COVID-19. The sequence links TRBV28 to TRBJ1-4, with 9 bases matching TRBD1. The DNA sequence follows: TGTGCCAGCAGTTCCTCCGGGACAGGGACCGGAAAGAATGAAAAACTGTTTTTT. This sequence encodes CASSSSGTGTGKNEKLFF.